This T cell receptor (beta chain) was obtained from a study of blood T cell repertoires in COVID-19. Across the study: PBMCs, B-cell-depleted T cells, or T cells were the source of the cDNA or gDNA that made up the material.

Germline-derived CDR1 and CDR2 are SGHTA and FQGNSA. V dropped 1 base and J dropped 7 bases, with 14 bases sitting between them. This CDR3 is built from 15 residues. Original data processing: Researchers report that nucleated cell counts were estimated from reference gene primer amplification. TCRdb's table, derived via immunoSEQ multiplex PCR, lists solely in-frame clones and lacks some. For V, J and clone size, that table is used; D and trimming come from the DNA. Among around 200,000 clones listed, around four fifths were seen once. The source is a woman in her seventies with COVID-19, enrolled during active disease. The sequencing sample was made of peripheral blood. The chain joins TRBV7-2 to TRBJ2-1, with D possibly matching TRBD2 (5 bases). CDR3 in DNA: TGTGCCAGCAGCTTAGTGGGCTGGGAGAGGAATGAGCAGTTCTTC. This codes for CASSLVGWERNEQFF.